One sample yielded the 17 T cell receptor beta chains listed below, sequenced in a study of blood T cell repertoires in COVID-19. Using immunoSEQ multiplex PCR, the repertoire was profiled, and TCRdb retains in-frame clones only, with some absent. The data contain roughly 110,000 clones, 81% of them singletons. Source material: peripheral blood. The receptors come from a man aged 45-65 years with acute or convalescent COVID-19.

The chain recombines TRBV5-1 with TRBJ2-5; 9 bases match TRBD2. The germline V gene encodes CDR1 SGHRS and CDR2 YFSETQ. This CDR3 contains 16 residues. Germline trimming cut 1 base from V and 2 bases from J; bases unmatched to any gene: 6. In DNA, the CDR3 is TGCGCCAGCAGCTTGAGCCTAGCGGGGCGACAAGAGACCCAGTACTTC. Protein sequence: CASSLSLAGRQETQYF.

This sequence joins TRBV7-8 and TRBJ2-1, with D possibly TRBD2 on 6 matching bases. Trimming pared 1 base from V and 0 bases from J, leaving 7 bases between. In germline, CDR1 is SGHVS, CDR2 FQNEAQ. The CDR3 is 15 residues long. CDR3 sequence (DNA): TGTGCCAGCAGCTTAGTGGGGGGCTCCTACAATGAGCAGTTCTTC. Amino acid sequence: CASSLVGGSYNEQFF. The full variable domain, completed using reference TRBV7-8 and TRBJ2-1, is GAGVSQSPRYKVAKRGQDVALRCDPISGHVSLFWYQQALGQGPEFLTYFQNEAQLDKSGLPSDRFFAERPEGSVSTLKIQRTQQEDSAVYLCASSLVGGSYNEQFFGPGTRLTVL.

This clone was recorded only once. The chain combines TRBV4-2 with TRBJ1-5, with D possibly TRBD1 on 6 matching bases. Trimming shortened V by 4 bases and J by 0 bases, and 13 bases separated the two germline ends. CDR1 and CDR2 from the germline V gene are LGHNA and YNFKEQ. This CDR3 has 16 residues. This CDR3 is CASSRSDRNSNQPQHF. CDR3 coding DNA: TGTGCCAGCAGCCGATCCGACAGGAATAGCAATCAGCCCCAGCATTTT.

This clone was picked up one time. V and J are TRBV5-4 and TRBJ2-2, with 8 nucleotides matching TRBD1. The trim removed 4 bases at V and 1 base at J, leaving 3 bases unmatched. The germline CDR1 and CDR2 sequences are SGHNT and YYREEE (reference sequence). The CDR3 spans 15 residues. The DNA of the CDR3 is TGTGCCAGCAGCCTCGGGACAGGGAACACCGGGGAGCTGTTTTTT. Its translation is CASSLGTGNTGELFF.

The V call is TRBV11-2, the J call TRBJ2-7; possibly TRBD2 for D (6 bases). The V end lost 3 bases, the J end lost 2 bases, and 11 bases lay between the germline ends. The V gene's germline CDR1 is SGHAT and CDR2 FQNNGV. The CDR3 extends over 14 amino acids. Here the CDR3 reads CASSLWGVTYEQYF. CDR3 sequence (DNA): TGTGCCAGCAGCTTGTGGGGGGTTACCTACGAGCAGTACTTC.

This chain links TRBV5-1 with TRBJ2-7; D not resolved. Germline CDR1 and CDR2: SGHRS and YFSETQ. Trimming took 4 bases from V and 4 from J, leaving 9 bases between them. The CDR3 sequence is 12 residues long. Here the CDR3 reads CASSTPGYEQYF. The CDR3 region has the DNA TGCGCCAGCAGCACCCCAGGATACGAGCAGTACTTC.

The DNA for the CDR3 is TGTGCCACCAGTGATGGGACAGCCTATGGCTACACCTTC. This gives the protein CATSDGTAYGYTF. The chain is built from TRBV24-1 and TRBJ1-2; 7 bases are a match to TRBD1. The CDR3 covers 13 residues. Germline V gives CDR1 KGHDR, CDR2 SFDVKD. V was clipped by 3 bases and J by 4 bases; unmatched bases: 1.

The rearrangement links TRBV29-1 to TRBJ2-2; 10 bases fit TRBD1. After removal of 7 bases from V and 6 bases from J, the junction contained 2 bases not matched to a gene. Germline values: CDR1 SQVTM, CDR2 ANQGSEA. The CDR3 consists of 12 residues. CDR3 protein: CSAGQGAGELFF. CDR3 nucleotide sequence: TGCAGCGCCGGACAGGGGGCCGGGGAGCTGTTTTTT.

The CDR3 coding sequence is TGTGCCAGCAGGGGGAGGACAGGGCTCTCCTACGAGCAGTACTTC. It translates to CASRGRTGLSYEQYF. The rearrangement uses TRBV28 and TRBJ2-7, with 8 bases fitting TRBD1. Germline V gives CDR1 MDHEN, CDR2 SYDVKM. The CDR3 consists of 15 residues. The J segment lost 0 bases and the V segment lost 6 bases, leaving 7 bases of the junction unmatched.

On this clone: The germline gene is not matched at one end of the junction; a read error may be the cause. The rearrangement uses TRBV28 and TRBJ2-3, with TRBD1 matching over 7 bases. CDR3 size: 13 residues. Germline CDR1 MDHEN, CDR2 SYDVKM. CDR3 loop: CASTGTAPDPQYF. The DNA of the CDR3 is TGTGCCAGCACCGGGACAGCTCCAGATCCGCAGTATTTT.

V and J are TRBV3-1 (or the pseudogene TRBV3-2) and TRBJ1-6, with TRBD1 matching 10 bases. This CDR3 contains 15 residues. Germline trimming cut 2 bases from V and 7 bases from J; bases unmatched to any gene: 2. Germline CDR1 LGHDT, CDR2 YNNKEL (reference sequence). This CDR3 is CASSQPGQGNSPLHF. For the CDR3, the DNA is TGTGCCAGCAGCCAACCGGGACAGGGGAATTCACCCCTCCACTTT.

The chain joins TRBV9 to TRBJ1-5; D call uncertain. V was shortened by 0 bases and J by 0 bases, with 7 bases between the two germline ends. The germline gives CDR1 SGDLS, CDR2 YYNGEE. This CDR3 has 15 amino acids. The DNA of the CDR3 is TGTGCCAGCAGCGTAGCTCCAGATAGCAATCAGCCCCAGCATTTT. This gives the protein CASSVAPDSNQPQHF.

The V and J genes are TRBV24-1 and TRBJ1-2, with 9 bases lining up with TRBD1. Germline CDR1 KGHDR, CDR2 SFDVKD. CDR3 length equals 15 residues. Trimming removed 9 bases from V and 6 bases from J; junction bases left unmatched: 13. CDR3 sequence (DNA): TGTGCCACCTCCGGGACAGGGCATCAGGAGGATGGCTACACCTTC. Protein: CATSGTGHQEDGYTF.

This clone appeared once. Sequence at one end of the junction differs from germline and may be a read error. The V call is TRBV5-1, the J call TRBJ1-1, with D possibly matching TRBD1 (5 bases). The CDR3 has 13 amino acids. The germline V gene has CDR1 SGHRS and CDR2 YFSETQ. CDR3 amino acids: CASSFRGDLESFF. In nucleotides, the CDR3 is TGCGCCAGCAGCTTTCGGGGGGACCTTGAATCTTTCTTT.

J is TRBJ1-2 and V is TRBV5-1, with D possibly TRBD1 on 5 matching bases. V shed 3 bases and J shed 7 bases, with 13 bases lying between them. Germline V lookup: CDR1 SGHRS, CDR2 YFSETQ. The CDR3 is made up of 13 amino acids. DNA of the CDR3: TGCGCCAGCAGCTCTACGCAGGGCAGTGGCTACACCTTC. The encoded protein is CASSSTQGSGYTF.

This rearrangement joins TRBV9 to TRBJ1-5; D might be TRBD1 (6 bases). CDR3 size: 15 residues. V was cut by 4 bases and J by 7 bases, with 18 bases left in between. Germline-derived CDR1 and CDR2 are SGDLS and YYNGEE. CDR3 in amino acids: CASSPEVSGAQPQHF. CDR3 sequence (DNA): TGTGCCAGCAGCCCAGAGGTGTCAGGGGCCCAGCCCCAGCATTTT. Supplemented by reference TRBV9 and TRBJ1-5, the full variable domain reads DSGVTQTPKHLITATGQRVTLRCSPRSGDLSVYWYQQSLDQGLQFLIQYYNGEERAKGNILERFSAQQFPDLHSELNLSSLELGDSALYFCASSPEVSGAQPQHFGDGTRLSIL.

The chain joins TRBV21-1 to TRBJ1-2; TRBD1 is taken as the D call from the table, unchecked against the DNA. TRBV21-1 is deemed a pseudogene. The CDR3 has 15 residues. For the CDR3, the DNA is TGTGCCAGCAGCAAAGAAAACGACAGCTACTATGGCTACACCTTC. This encodes CASSKENDSYYGYTF.